A selection of T cell receptor beta chains follows, all from one sample in a study of T cell changes during pregnancy in multiple sclerosis. The repertoire was sequenced with immunoSEQ multiplex PCR; TCRdb's copy has only in-frame clones and lacks some. The repertoire consists of roughly 50,000 clones, with roughly 94% occurring once and the leading ten covering around 3.2%. This sample comprised CD8+ T cells from peripheral blood mononuclear cells, obtained in the third trimester of pregnancy. These receptors were obtained from a female donor with multiple sclerosis, enrolled in a pregnancy study. The CDR3 runs from the conserved cysteine through the conserved F or W. A D gene is named only where the DNA matches it firmly. Rows may omit the clone size; those that give it use once, few, many or a size class.

>TRBV5-1|.|.|TRBJ2-1|19
CASSLEASRIVISYNEQFF
TGCGCCAGCAGCTTGGAGGCTAGCAGAATAGTCATCTCCTACAATGAGCAGTTCTTC
>TRBV27|TRBD1|.|TRBJ2-7|15
CASSGTGELSYEQYF
TGTGCCAGCAGCGGGACAGGGGAGTTGTCCTACGAGCAGTACTTC
>TRBV4-1|.|.|TRBJ1-1|15
CASSQVGAEGTEAFF
TGCGCCAGCAGCCAAGTGGGGGCAGAAGGGACTGAAGCTTTCTTT
>TRBV10-1|TRBD1|.|TRBJ2-7|13
CASSGTAPYEQYF
TGCGCCAGCAGCGGGACAGCACCCTACGAGCAGTACTTC
>TRBV28|.|.|TRBJ2-7|14
CASSLTGSSYEQYF
TGTGCCAGCAGTCTTACGGGATCCTCCTACGAGCAGTACTTC
>TRBV7-9|.|.|TRBJ2-7|14
CASSLKKEGYEQYF
TGTGCCAGCAGCTTAAAGAAGGAGGGCTACGAGCAGTACTTC
>TRBV30|TRBD1|.|TRBJ2-7|15
CAWSRRWGQVDEQYF
TGTGCCTGGAGTCGTCGTTGGGGACAGGTAGACGAGCAGTACTTC
>TRBV7-9|TRBD2|.|TRBJ2-1|15
CASSFLSAGGFEQFF
TGTGCCAGCAGCTTCCTTAGCGCGGGAGGGTTTGAGCAGTTCTTC
>TRBV9|.|once|TRBJ2-6|12
CASSAGANVLTF
TGTGCCAGCAGCGCGGGGGCCAACGTCCTGACTTTC
>TRBV4-1|.|.|TRBJ2-7|16
CASSQDPASVSYEQYF
TGCGCCAGCAGCCAAGATCCGGCGAGCGTTTCCTACGAGCAGTACTTC
>TRBV5-1|.|once|TRBJ2-1|12
CASSSTGIEQFF
TGCGCCAGCAGCTCCACCGGGATCGAGCAGTTCTTC
>TRBV13|.|.|TRBJ1-1|13
CASSFSRGTEAFF
TGTGCCAGCAGCTTTTCCAGAGGGACTGAAGCTTTCTTT
>TRBV6-6|TRBD2|.|TRBJ2-3|15
CASSYSGRETDTQYF
TGTGCCAGCAGTTACTCGGGGCGGGAGACAGATACGCAGTATTTT
>TRBV2|.|.|TRBJ2-1|12
CASKINYNEQFF
TGTGCCAGCAAAATAAACTACAATGAGCAGTTCTTC
>TRBV19|TRBD1|.|TRBJ1-1|13
CASSNRGSTEAFF
TGTGCCAGTAGTAACAGGGGGTCAACTGAAGCTTTCTTT
>TRBV5-1|TRBD1|.|TRBJ2-7|14
CASSSWTGQYEQYF
TGCGCCAGCAGCTCCTGGACAGGGCAGTACGAGCAGTACTTC
>TRBV5-1|TRBD1|.|TRBJ1-1|15
CASSPGQGVTTEAFF
TGCGCCAGCAGCCCGGGACAGGGGGTTACCACTGAGGCTTTCTTT
>TRBV4-1|.|.|TRBJ2-7|15
CASSQEPANRDEQYF
TGCGCCAGCAGCCAAGAACCAGCTAACAGGGACGAGCAGTACTTC
>TRBV18|.|.|TRBJ2-7|13
CASSFGQTYEQYF
TGTGCCAGCTCATTCGGACAGACCTACGAGCAGTACTTC
>TRBV9|TRBD2|.|TRBJ2-7|14
CASSVGTSVYEQYF
TGTGCCAGCAGCGTCGGGACTAGCGTCTACGAGCAGTACTTC
>TRBV7-9|.|.|TRBJ2-1|13
CASRREGETEQFF
TGTGCCAGCCGTAGAGAGGGAGAGACTGAGCAGTTCTTC
>TRBV9|.|.|TRBJ2-3|14
CASSTQRGTDTQYF
TGTGCCAGCAGCACCCAGCGGGGCACAGATACGCAGTATTTT
>TRBV4-1|TRBD2|.|TRBJ2-7|15
CASSRVAGTTYEQYF
TGCGCCAGCAGCCGAGTAGCGGGGACGACCTACGAGCAGTACTTC
>TRBV6-1|.|.|TRBJ2-1|15
CASSGGLGAFNEQFF
TGTGCCAGCAGTGGCGGTTTGGGGGCTTTCAATGAGCAGTTCTTC
>TRBV29-1|.|.|TRBJ2-2|14
CSVGSAENTGELFF
TGCAGCGTTGGAAGTGCAGAGAACACCGGGGAGCTGTTTTTT
>TRBV6-4|.|few|TRBJ2-6|15
CASSDRGSGANVLTF
TGTGCCAGCAGTGACAGGGGCTCTGGGGCCAACGTCCTGACTTTC
>TRBV6-1|.|.|TRBJ1-2|15
CASRLGQSPNYGYTF
TGTGCCAGCAGGCTAGGACAGAGCCCTAACTATGGCTACACCTTC
>TRBV5-4|TRBD2|.|TRBJ2-3|16
CASSFPGTRGTDTQYF
TGTGCCAGCAGCTTCCCCGGGACTAGGGGCACAGATACGCAGTATTTT
>TRBV7-9|.|.|TRBJ2-5|15
CASSSTTTTRETQYF
TGTGCCAGCAGCTCAACGACAACAACAAGGGAGACCCAGTACTTC
>TRBV7-2|.|.|TRBJ2-2|18
CASSLALHRSSNTGELFF
TGTGCCAGCAGCTTAGCGCTACACAGGAGCTCGAACACCGGGGAGCTGTTTTTT
>TRBV30|.|.|TRBJ1-1|13
CAWSVFRDTEAFF
TGTGCCTGGAGTGTATTCCGGGACACTGAAGCTTTCTTT
>TRBV29-1|.|.|TRBJ2-3|10
CSAKTDTQYF
TGCAGCGCCAAAACAGATACGCAGTATTTT
>TRBV7-2|TRBD2|.|TRBJ2-5|17
CASSSLSSGFNQETQYF
TGTGCCAGCAGCTCCTTATCTAGCGGGTTCAACCAAGAGACCCAGTACTTC
>TRBV19|TRBD1|.|TRBJ2-6|15
CAIGTGPSGANVLTF
TGTGCCATCGGGACAGGGCCCTCTGGGGCCAACGTCCTGACTTTC
>TRBV28|TRBD1|once|TRBJ1-5|15
CASSSDRGSNQPQHF
TGTGCCAGCAGTTCCGACAGGGGGAGCAATCAGCCCCAGCATTTT
>TRBV29-1|TRBD1|.|TRBJ1-1|14
CSVDETGGNTEAFF
TGCAGCGTTGACGAGACAGGGGGGAACACTGAAGCTTTCTTT
>TRBV5-1|.|.|TRBJ1-4|18
CASSLFKGEGEDNEKLFF
TGCGCCAGCAGCTTGTTTAAGGGGGAGGGAGAAGATAATGAAAAACTGTTTTTT
>TRBV5-6|TRBD2|.|TRBJ2-1|16
CASSRKLAGFYNEQFF
TGTGCCAGCAGCCGGAAGCTAGCGGGGTTCTACAATGAGCAGTTCTTC
>TRBV9|.|.|TRBJ1-2|18
CASSVEPFVGVANYGYTF
TGTGCCAGCAGCGTAGAACCATTCGTAGGGGTCGCGAACTATGGCTACACCTTC
>TRBV9|.|once|TRBJ2-3|15
CASSVGGAPGDTQYF
TGTGCCAGCAGCGTAGGAGGTGCCCCGGGAGATACGCAGTATTTT
>TRBV10-3|TRBD2|once|TRBJ2-3|16
CAITGTSGTSTDTQYF
TGTGCCATCACTGGGACTAGCGGGACTAGCACAGATACGCAGTATTTT
>TRBV11-2|.|.|TRBJ1-1|14
CASSLGGRGTEAFF
TGTGCCAGCAGCTTAGGGGGGAGGGGCACTGAAGCTTTCTTT
>TRBV7-9|TRBD1|once|TRBJ1-1|17
CASSQVPGQGPNTEAFF
TGTGCCAGCAGCCAAGTCCCGGGACAGGGACCGAACACTGAAGCTTTCTTT
>TRBV28|TRBD2|.|TRBJ2-1|16
CASSSSGTSRYNEQFF
TGTGCCAGCAGTTCTAGCGGGACTAGCAGGTACAATGAGCAGTTCTTC
>TRBV7-2|TRBD1|.|TRBJ1-2|16
CASSLVGQEVLYGYTF
TGTGCCAGCAGCTTAGTGGGACAGGAGGTACTCTATGGCTACACCTTC